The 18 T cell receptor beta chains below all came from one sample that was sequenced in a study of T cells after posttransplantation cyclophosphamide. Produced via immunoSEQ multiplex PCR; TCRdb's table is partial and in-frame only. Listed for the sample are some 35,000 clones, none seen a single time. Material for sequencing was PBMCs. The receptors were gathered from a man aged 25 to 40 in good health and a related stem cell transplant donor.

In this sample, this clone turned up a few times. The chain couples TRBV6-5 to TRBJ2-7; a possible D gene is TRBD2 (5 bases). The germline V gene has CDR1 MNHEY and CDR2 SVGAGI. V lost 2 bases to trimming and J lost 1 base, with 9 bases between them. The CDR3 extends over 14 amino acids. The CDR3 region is CASSYLAESYEQYF. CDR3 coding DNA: TGTGCCAGCAGTTACCTAGCAGAATCCTACGAGCAGTACTTC.

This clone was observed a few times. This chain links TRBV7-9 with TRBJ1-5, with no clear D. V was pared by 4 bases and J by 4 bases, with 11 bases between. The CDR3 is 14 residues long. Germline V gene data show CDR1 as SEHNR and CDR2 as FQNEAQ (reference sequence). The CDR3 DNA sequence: TGTGCCAGCAGCTCCGGAGGGCCTAATCAGCCCCAGCATTTT. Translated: CASSSGGPNQPQHF.

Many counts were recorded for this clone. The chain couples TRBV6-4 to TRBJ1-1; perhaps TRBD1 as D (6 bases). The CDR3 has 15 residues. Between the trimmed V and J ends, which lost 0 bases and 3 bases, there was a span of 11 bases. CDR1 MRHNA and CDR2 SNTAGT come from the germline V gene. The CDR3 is CASSDSRGADTEAFF. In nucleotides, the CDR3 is TGTGCCAGCAGTGACTCTCGGGGGGCGGACACTGAAGCTTTCTTT.

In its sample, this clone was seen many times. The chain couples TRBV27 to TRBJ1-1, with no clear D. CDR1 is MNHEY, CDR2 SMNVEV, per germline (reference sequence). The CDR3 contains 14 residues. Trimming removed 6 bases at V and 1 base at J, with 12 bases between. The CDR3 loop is CASSRPPGNTEAFF. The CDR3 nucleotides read TGTGCCAGCAGCAGACCTCCAGGGAACACTGAAGCTTTCTTT.

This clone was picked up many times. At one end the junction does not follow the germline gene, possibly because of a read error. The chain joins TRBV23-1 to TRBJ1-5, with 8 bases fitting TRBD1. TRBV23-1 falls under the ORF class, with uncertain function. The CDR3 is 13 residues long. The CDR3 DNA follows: TGCGCCAGCAGTCAATCGGTGGCGGACAGGGCGTCTTTT. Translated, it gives CASSQSVADRASF.

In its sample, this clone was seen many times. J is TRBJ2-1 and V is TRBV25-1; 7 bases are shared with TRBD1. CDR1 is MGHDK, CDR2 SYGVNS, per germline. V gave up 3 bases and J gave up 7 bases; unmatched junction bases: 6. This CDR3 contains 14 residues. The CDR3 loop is CASSETGMKNEQFF. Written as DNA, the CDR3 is TGTGCCAGCAGTGAGACAGGGATGAAGAATGAGCAGTTCTTC.

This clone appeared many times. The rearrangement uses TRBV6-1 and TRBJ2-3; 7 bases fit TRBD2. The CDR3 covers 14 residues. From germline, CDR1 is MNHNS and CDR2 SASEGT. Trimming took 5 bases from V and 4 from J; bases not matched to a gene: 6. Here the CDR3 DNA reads TGTGCCAGCAGTCCTCTAGCGGCGGCAGATACGCAGTATTTT. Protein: CASSPLAAADTQYF.

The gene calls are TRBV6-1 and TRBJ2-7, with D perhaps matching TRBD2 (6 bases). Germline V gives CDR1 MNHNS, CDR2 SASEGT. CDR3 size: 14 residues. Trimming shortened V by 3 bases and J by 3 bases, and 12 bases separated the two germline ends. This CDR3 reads CASSDMGGVYEQYF. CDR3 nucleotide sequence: TGTGCCAGCAGTGATATGGGGGGTGTCTACGAGCAGTACTTC.

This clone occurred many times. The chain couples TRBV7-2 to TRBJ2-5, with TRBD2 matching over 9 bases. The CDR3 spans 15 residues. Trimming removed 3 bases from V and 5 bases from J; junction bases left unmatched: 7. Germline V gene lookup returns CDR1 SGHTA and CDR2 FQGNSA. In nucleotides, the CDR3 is TGTGCCAGCAGCTTCGGCGGGGGGGCCGGGGAGACCCAGTACTTC. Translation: CASSFGGGAGETQYF.

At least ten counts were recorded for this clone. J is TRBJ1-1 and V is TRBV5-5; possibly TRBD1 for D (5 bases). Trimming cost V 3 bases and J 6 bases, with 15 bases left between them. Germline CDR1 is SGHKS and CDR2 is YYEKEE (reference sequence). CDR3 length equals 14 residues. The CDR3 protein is CASSSRESAPEAFF. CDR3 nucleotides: TGTGCCAGCAGCTCCAGGGAGTCGGCCCCTGAAGCTTTCTTT.

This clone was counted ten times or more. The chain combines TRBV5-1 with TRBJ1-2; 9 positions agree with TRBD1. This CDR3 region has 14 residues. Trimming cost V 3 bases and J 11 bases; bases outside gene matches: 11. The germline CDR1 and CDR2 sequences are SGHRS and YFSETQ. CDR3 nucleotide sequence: TGCGCCAGCAGCTCAGGACAGGGGACCTCGTCTTACACCTTC. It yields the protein CASSSGQGTSSYTF.

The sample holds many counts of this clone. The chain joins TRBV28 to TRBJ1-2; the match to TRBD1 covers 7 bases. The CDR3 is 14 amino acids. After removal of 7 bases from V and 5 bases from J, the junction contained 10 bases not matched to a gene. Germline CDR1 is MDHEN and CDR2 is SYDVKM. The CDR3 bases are TGTGCCAGCATGGAGGGGGCCGCTCATTATGGCTACACCTTC. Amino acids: CASMEGAAHYGYTF.

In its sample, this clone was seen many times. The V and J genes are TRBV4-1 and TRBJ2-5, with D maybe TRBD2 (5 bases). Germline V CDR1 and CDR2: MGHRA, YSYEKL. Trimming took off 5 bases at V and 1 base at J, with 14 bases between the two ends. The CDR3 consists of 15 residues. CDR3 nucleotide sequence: TGCGCCAGCAGCTCTCACCGGGGTGTCCAAGAGACCCAGTACTTC. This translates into CASSSHRGVQETQYF.

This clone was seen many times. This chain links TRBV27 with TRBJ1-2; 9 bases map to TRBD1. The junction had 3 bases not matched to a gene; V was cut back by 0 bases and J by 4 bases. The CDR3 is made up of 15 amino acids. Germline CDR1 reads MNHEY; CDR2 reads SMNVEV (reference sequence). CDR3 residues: CASSLSGTGTYGYTF. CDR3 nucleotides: TGTGCCAGCAGTTTATCCGGGACAGGGACCTATGGCTACACCTTC.

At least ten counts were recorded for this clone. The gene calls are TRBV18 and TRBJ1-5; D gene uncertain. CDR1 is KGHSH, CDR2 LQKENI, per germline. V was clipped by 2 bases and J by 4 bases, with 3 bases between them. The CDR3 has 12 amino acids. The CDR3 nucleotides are TGTGCCAGCTCACCAGTAAATCAGCCCCAGCATTTT. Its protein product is CASSPVNQPQHF.

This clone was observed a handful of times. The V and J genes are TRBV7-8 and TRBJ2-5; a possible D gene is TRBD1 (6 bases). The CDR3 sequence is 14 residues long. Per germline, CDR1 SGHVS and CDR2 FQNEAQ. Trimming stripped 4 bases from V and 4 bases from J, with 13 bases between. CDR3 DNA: TGTGCCAGCAGCTCCTTGACAGGCCGAGAGACCCAGTACTTC. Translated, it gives CASSSLTGRETQYF.

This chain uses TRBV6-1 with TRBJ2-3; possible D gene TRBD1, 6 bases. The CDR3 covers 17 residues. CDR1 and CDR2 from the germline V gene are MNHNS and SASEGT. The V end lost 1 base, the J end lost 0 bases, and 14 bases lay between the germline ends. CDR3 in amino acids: CASSEGGAGASTDTQYF. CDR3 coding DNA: TGTGCCAGCAGTGAAGGTGGGGCAGGGGCGAGCACAGATACGCAGTATTTT.

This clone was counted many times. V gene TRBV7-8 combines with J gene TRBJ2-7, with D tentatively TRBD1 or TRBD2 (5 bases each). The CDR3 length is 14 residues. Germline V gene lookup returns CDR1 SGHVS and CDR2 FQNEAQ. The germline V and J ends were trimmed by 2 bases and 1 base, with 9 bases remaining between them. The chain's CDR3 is CASSLPRESYEQYF. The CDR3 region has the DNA TGTGCCAGCAGCTTACCCAGGGAGTCCTACGAGCAGTACTTC.